This TCR beta chain was identified in a study (dated by TCRdb to the early 2010s). The CDR3, cysteine through phenylalanine, is 15 amino acids long. Here the CDR3 DNA is all that survives: 45 bases in frame from base 1. V is pruned by 4 bases and J by 1 base, leaving 3 bases of the junction without a gene match. In the germline V gene, CDR1 corresponds to SGHDN and CDR2 to FVKESK. Points on this clonotype: What antigen it recognizes has not been identified. Base quality data are lacking; no much larger clone is found one base away.

This sample was sequenced with an Illumina Genome Analyzer IIx. TCRdb passed the public sequencing reads through fastp at Q25 and MiXCR, retaining productive beta sequences. Merged by CDR3 protein, the rows form single entries marked with the most common genes and DNA. For this sample the table gives roughly 15,000 distinct CDR3 sequences, of which 30% to 45% were detected only once. About 16% of the sample comes from the top ten. The sample consisted of blood. This TCR was recovered from a human donor. The V gene is TRBV14 and the J gene is TRBJ2-1, with 8 bases in between that match TRBD2. The CDR3 region has the sequence CASSRQRESYNEQFF. The DNA sequence is TGTGCCAGCAGCCGTCAGCGGGAGTCCTACAATGAGCAGTTCTTC.